This T cell receptor (beta chain) was sequenced in a study of blood T cells in healthy people across ages. A few counts support this clonotype. CDR3 size: 18 residues. With 5 bases clipped from V and 1 base from J, the junction kept 9 bases outside the gene matches. For the second PCR, which ran for about 6 to 11 cycles, a sample-barcoded 5' primer and a J-beta primer mix were used. No fewer than 3 million CDR3-containing paired-end reads came from each sample. TCRdb re-called the 5' RACE reads through MiXCR, storing one row per CDR3 protein. The sample yields more than 900,000 distinct CDR3 sequences, around 29% seen once. These same records also appear under a second study, on T cells of mothers and their children.

The sequenced sample was blood. The rearrangement joins TRBV12-3 or TRBV12-4 to TRBJ2-5; TRBD2 aligns across 14 bases. The clonotype comes from a woman in her forties in good health. In DNA form, the CDR3 reads TGTGCCAGCAGTCCCGACACCGGACTAGCGGGGGGCCAAGAGACCCAGTACTTC. Residues: CASSPDTGLAGGQETQYF.